These 18 T cell receptor beta chains came from one sample sequenced in a study of T cell responses to AZD1222 COVID-19 vaccine. Repertoires were generated with immunoSEQ multiplex PCR, while TCRdb's copy carries only in-frame clones and drops some. In the table there are 100,000 to 150,000 clones, about 91% of which are singletons. The sequencing here drew on peripheral blood, taken on day 0 of AZD1222 vaccination. All receptors come from an adult in good health.

This clone occurred once. The CDR3 region has the DNA TGTGCCAGCAGTAACCGGGACAGGGGGCCCTACGAGCAGTACTTC. This encodes CASSNRDRGPYEQYF. This chain uses TRBV27 with TRBJ2-7; TRBD1 matches 12 bases. The CDR3 is 15 residues long. The germline V gene has CDR1 MNHEY and CDR2 SMNVEV (reference sequence). Germline trimming cut 5 bases from V and 2 bases from J; bases unmatched to any gene: 4.

This clone was counted many times. The rearrangement uses TRBV6-1 and TRBJ2-7, with TRBD1 matching over 9 bases. CDR3 length equals 15 residues. Germline CDR1 and CDR2: MNHNS and SASEGT. The ends lost 3 bases at V and 1 base at J; junction bases unmatched: 4. The CDR3 spells CASSEPGTGSYEQYF. The CDR3 coding sequence is TGTGCCAGCAGTGAGCCCGGGACAGGGTCCTACGAGCAGTACTTC.

This clone was picked up a small number of times. This chain links TRBV19 with TRBJ1-6; no clear D gene. Germline V gene lookup returns CDR1 LNHDA and CDR2 SQIVND (reference sequence). Between the trimmed V and J ends, which lost 2 bases and 0 bases, there was a span of 5 bases. The CDR3 loop spans 15 amino acids. CDR3 sequence: CASSIKRSYNSPLHF. The CDR3 DNA sequence: TGTGCCAGTAGTATAAAGCGCTCCTATAATTCACCCCTCCACTTT.

Comment on this clone: The junction departs from the called germline gene at one end, perhaps through a read error. The chain joins TRBV7-7 to TRBJ2-5, with D possibly being TRBD1 (5 bases). Germline V gives CDR1 SSHAT, CDR2 FNYEAQ (reference sequence). This CDR3 comprises 14 residues. CDR3 in DNA: TGTGCTAGCAGCCAGACAGCGATCCAAGAGACCCAGTACTTC. Its protein product is CASSQTAIQETQYF.

This clone was seen once. The chain combines TRBV29-1 with TRBJ1-1; D is undetermined. This CDR3 has 13 amino acids. Trimming took off 6 bases at V and 6 bases at J, with 17 bases between the two ends. Germline lookup yields CDR1 SQVTM and CDR2 ANQGSEA. The CDR3 here is CSVSGTLMAEAFF. DNA of the CDR3: TGCAGCGTCTCGGGCACATTGATGGCTGAAGCTTTCTTT.

The rearrangement joins TRBV7-2 to TRBJ2-7, with D maybe TRBD1 (6 bases). The CDR3 runs 14 residues. V lost 4 bases, J lost 2 bases, and 12 bases lay in between. Germline loops: CDR1 SGHTA, CDR2 FQGNSA. The CDR3, as DNA: TGTGCCAGCAGCTCTGGGACAAAAACCTACGAGCAGTACTTC. Translated: CASSSGTKTYEQYF.

The chain links TRBV2 to TRBJ1-5, with D possibly matching TRBD1 (5 bases). CDR3 size: 15 residues. Trimming shortened V by 6 bases and J by 0 bases, and 12 bases separated the two germline ends. Germline-derived CDR1 and CDR2 are SNHLY and FYNNEI. The CDR3, as DNA: TGTGCCAGCAGGGAACTGGGGGGTAGCAATCAGCCCCAGCATTTT. Amino acid sequence: CASRELGGSNQPQHF.

The chain employs TRBV15 and TRBJ1-1; possibly TRBD1 for D (6 bases). Trimming left V 6 bases short and J 7 bases short, with 12 bases between. The CDR3 extends over 12 amino acids. Germline CDR1 and CDR2: LNHNV and YYDKDF (reference sequence). CDR3 in DNA: TGTGCCACCAGGGCTCAGGGGCTTGAAGCTTTCTTT. As protein: CATRAQGLEAFF.

The V and J genes are TRBV3-1 (or the pseudogene TRBV3-2) and TRBJ2-3; maybe TRBD2 (5 bases). Germline V lookup: CDR1 LGHDT, CDR2 YNNKEL (reference sequence). The CDR3 is 16 amino acids. The ends were cut back, 4 bases at V and 0 bases at J, with 14 bases in the middle. The CDR3 coding sequence is TGTGCCAGCAGCCCGCGGACTCAGACCAGCACAGATACGCAGTATTTT. It encodes CASSPRTQTSTDTQYF.

The rearrangement links TRBV14 to TRBJ2-3; a weak D match, TRBD2 (5 bases). Per germline, CDR1 SGHDN and CDR2 FVKESK. The CDR3 sequence is 15 residues long. V lost 1 base and J lost 2, with 10 bases in between. The CDR3 DNA reads as TGTGCCAGCAGCCAAGGACTAACGTACACAGATACGCAGTATTTT. Amino acid sequence: CASSQGLTYTDTQYF.

This chain uses TRBV27 with TRBJ2-2; D is uncertain. Germline assignment: CDR1 MNHEY and CDR2 SMNVEV (reference sequence). The CDR3 contains 13 residues. Trimming cost V 6 bases and J 1 base, with 6 bases left between them. The CDR3 region is CASRGRNTGELFF. For the CDR3, the DNA is TGTGCCAGCAGAGGTCGGAACACCGGGGAGCTGTTTTTT.

The chain is built from TRBV10-3 and TRBJ1-1, with D unresolved. Germline-derived CDR1 and CDR2 are ENHRY and SYGVKD. The V end was cut by 2 bases, the J end by 5 bases, with 9 bases between. The CDR3 contains 13 residues. The CDR3 region has the DNA TGTGCCATCAGTGAGCAGGTAGGAACTGAAGCTTTCTTT. It translates to CAISEQVGTEAFF.

This clone was observed a handful of times. This chain joins TRBV2 and TRBJ2-2; D is uncertain. The CDR3 is 17 residues long. Trimming stripped 6 bases from V and 1 base from J, with 18 bases between. Germline values: CDR1 SNHLY, CDR2 FYNNEI. The CDR3 protein is CASREFLRGRNTGELFF. The DNA for the CDR3 is TGTGCCAGCAGGGAATTTCTCAGAGGACGGAACACCGGGGAGCTGTTTTTT.

This rearrangement joins TRBV27 to TRBJ1-1; 7 bases agree with TRBD1. This CDR3 is 15 amino acids long. With V trimmed by 5 bases and J by 4 bases, 10 bases remained unmatched. CDR1 MNHEY and CDR2 SMNVEV come from the germline V gene (reference sequence). The CDR3 spells CASSPGDRAVTEAFF. CDR3 nucleotide sequence: TGTGCCAGCAGTCCAGGCGACAGGGCGGTCACTGAAGCTTTCTTT.

The chain recombines TRBV4-3 with TRBJ1-4; D may be TRBD1 (6 bases). Germline values: CDR1 LGHNA, CDR2 YSLEER. With 0 bases removed from V and 0 bases from J, the gap between germline ends came to 17 bases. The CDR3 covers 19 residues. CDR3 nucleotides: TGCGCCAGCAGCCAAGATTTGCCCACTGGGGGCTCAACTAATGAAAAACTGTTTTTT. Its protein product is CASSQDLPTGGSTNEKLFF.

The rearrangement joins TRBV7-6 to TRBJ1-5; D uncertain. The V end was cut by 0 bases, the J end by 1 base, with 10 bases between. Germline V CDR1 and CDR2: SGHVS, FNYEAQ. The CDR3 contains 16 residues. The CDR3 nucleotides are TGTGCCAGCAGCTTAGCGCAAGGCCTCAGCAATCAGCCCCAGCATTTT. This encodes CASSLAQGLSNQPQHF.

The CDR3 sequence is CASSLVGQGARGYTF. CDR3 nucleotide sequence: TGCGCCAGCAGCTTGGTGGGACAGGGGGCGCGTGGCTACACCTTC. The chain carries TRBV5-1 and TRBJ1-2; TRBD1 aligns across 12 bases. CDR1 is SGHRS, CDR2 YFSETQ, per germline. After removal of 0 bases from V and 7 bases from J, the junction contained 4 bases not matched to a gene. This CDR3 has 15 amino acids.

The chain employs TRBV4-2 and TRBJ1-1, with a tentative D call TRBD1 (6 bases). The CDR3 contains 14 residues. The germline V gene has CDR1 LGHNA and CDR2 YNFKEQ. The germline V and J ends were trimmed by 0 bases and 10 bases, with 15 bases remaining between them. The DNA of the CDR3 is TGTGCCAGCAGCCAAGAGGGGACAAGCCCCCGAGCTTTCTTT. Its translation: CASSQEGTSPRAFF.